This T cell receptor beta chain was profiled in a study of OX40 agonist ivuxolimab in advanced cancers. As for the study in general: The mean age was approximately 60 years, ranging from about 23 to 79, with 65% to 85% of participants male. Partial responses were seen in three patients, one with hepatocellular carcinoma and two with cutaneous melanoma. Points from the study as a whole: CD8+ T cells (on average) carried more expanded clones than CD4+ T cells. CD4+ and CD8+ blood T cells expanded clonally by week 6 at 0.1 to 3.0 mg/kg.

Sequencing was performed with immunoSEQ multiplex PCR; in TCRdb, only in-frame clones are kept and a portion is missing. The sample shows around 72,000 clones, about nine tenths of them seen only once. The CDR3 runs to 10 residues. Looked up from germline, CDR1 is DFQATT and CDR2 is SNEGSKA (reference sequence). V was shortened by 5 bases and J by 6 bases, with 7 bases between the two germline ends. Notes on this clone: Its antigen is unidentified.

The TCR originated in an adult with an advanced solid tumor such as melanoma, head and neck, liver or kidney cancer. Material: CD4+ or CD8+ T cells sorted from blood, obtained in a trial of the OX40 agonist ivuxolimab. The rearrangement joins TRBV20-1 to TRBJ1-2; D is undetermined. The CDR3 reads CSALENGYTF. The CDR3 DNA is TGCAGTGCTCTAGAGAATGGCTACACCTTC.